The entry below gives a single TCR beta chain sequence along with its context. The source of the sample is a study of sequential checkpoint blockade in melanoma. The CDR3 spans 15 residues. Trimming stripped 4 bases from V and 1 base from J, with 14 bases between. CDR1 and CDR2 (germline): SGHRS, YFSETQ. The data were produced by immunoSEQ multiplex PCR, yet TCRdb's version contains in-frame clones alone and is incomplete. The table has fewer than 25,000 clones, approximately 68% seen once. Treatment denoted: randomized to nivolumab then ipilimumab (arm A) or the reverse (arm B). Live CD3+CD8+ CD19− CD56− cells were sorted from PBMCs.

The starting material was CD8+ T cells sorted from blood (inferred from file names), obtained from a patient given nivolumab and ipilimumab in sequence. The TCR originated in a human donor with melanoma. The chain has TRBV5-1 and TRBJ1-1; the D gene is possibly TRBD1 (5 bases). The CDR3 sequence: CASSHDQTENTEAFF. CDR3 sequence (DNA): TGCGCCAGCAGCCACGACCAGACAGAGAACACTGAAGCTTTCTTT.